The rows below give T cell receptor beta chains drawn from one sample of a study of shared clonotypes between healthy human individuals. Here immunoSEQ multiplex PCR was the method, and the copy in TCRdb shows in-frame clones only, minus some. The data contain around 340,000 clones, more than 60% of them singletons. Material: memory CD4+ T cells sorted from blood. Source of these receptors: a man aged 25 to 40 in good health. Both conserved end residues are part of each CDR3. The D gene is left open where the match is weak. Clone size is not always given. Where it is, it says once, few, many or a class for expanded clones.

V gene: TRBV10-3
clone size: once
D gene: TRBD2
J gene: TRBJ2-6
CDR3 DNA: TGTGCCATCAGGGAGGTTTCAAGCGGGAGTTTATCTGGGGCCAACGTCCTGACTTTC
CDR3 protein: CAIREVSSGSLSGANVLTF

V gene: TRBV7-2
clone size: NA
D gene: NA
J gene: TRBJ1-3
CDR3 DNA: TGTGCCAGCAGCTTAGTCCCCCAAAACACCATATATTTT
CDR3 protein: CASSLVPQNTIYF

V gene: TRBV7-8
clone size: NA
D gene: NA
J gene: TRBJ2-5
CDR3 DNA: TGTGCCAGCAGCTCCATCCAGGGGTGGGAGACCCAGTACTTC
CDR3 protein: CASSSIQGWETQYF

V gene: TRBV5-1
clone size: NA
D gene: NA
J gene: TRBJ1-6
CDR3 DNA: TGCGCCAGCAGCTTGGAGGTGGGGGCGGATTCACCCCTCCACTTT
CDR3 protein: CASSLEVGADSPLHF

V gene: TRBV29-1
clone size: NA
D gene: TRBD1
J gene: TRBJ2-5
CDR3 DNA: TGCAGCGTTGTTGGGACAGGGGGCCGGGGGACCCAGTACTTC
CDR3 protein: CSVVGTGGRGTQYF

V gene: TRBV13
clone size: NA
D gene: NA
J gene: TRBJ2-2
CDR3 DNA: TGTGCCAGCAGCTACTCGGATCCAACCGGGGAGCTGTTTTTT
CDR3 protein: CASSYSDPTGELFF

V gene: TRBV4-1
clone size: few
D gene: NA
J gene: TRBJ1-1
CDR3 DNA: TGCGCCAGCAGCCAAATGGACAGAACGAACACTGAAGCTTTCTTT
CDR3 protein: CASSQMDRTNTEAFF

V gene: TRBV19
clone size: NA
D gene: TRBD1
J gene: TRBJ2-2
CDR3 DNA: TGTGCCAGTAGTATTAACAGGGGGCCATACATCGGGGAGCTGTTTTTT
CDR3 protein: CASSINRGPYIGELFF

V gene: TRBV29-1
clone size: few
D gene: NA
J gene: TRBJ2-7
CDR3 DNA: TGCAGCGTTGAGGCGCAAGGGCCCGAGCAGTACTTC
CDR3 protein: CSVEAQGPEQYF

V gene: TRBV28
clone size: few
D gene: NA
J gene: TRBJ2-2
CDR3 DNA: TGTGCCAGCAGTTCCTCAAGAGGGGGTTCCGGGGAGCTGTTTTTT
CDR3 protein: CASSSSRGGSGELFF

V gene: TRBV5-1
clone size: NA
D gene: NA
J gene: TRBJ2-2
CDR3 DNA: TGCGCCAGCAGCACGGGTAGTCAGGGAGGTCCCGGGGAGCTGTTTTTT
CDR3 protein: CASSTGSQGGPGELFF

V gene: TRBV29-1
clone size: NA
D gene: TRBD1
J gene: TRBJ2-3
CDR3 DNA: TGCAGCTCGACCGGGACAGGGGGCAAAGATACGCAGTATTTT
CDR3 protein: CSSTGTGGKDTQYF

V gene: TRBV2
clone size: NA
D gene: TRBD1
J gene: TRBJ1-5
CDR3 DNA: TGTGCCAGCAGTGGGCCCCCTTGGACAGGGTACGATCAGCCCCAGCATTTT
CDR3 protein: CASSGPPWTGYDQPQHF

V gene: TRBV14
clone size: NA
D gene: NA
J gene: TRBJ2-5
CDR3 DNA: TGTGCCAGCAGCCAAGGCGTAGTGGAGACCCAGTACTTC
CDR3 protein: CASSQGVVETQYF

V gene: TRBV19
clone size: many
D gene: NA
J gene: TRBJ2-3
CDR3 DNA: TGTGCCAGTAGTATGGTCAGCGTGACAGATACGCAGTATTTT
CDR3 protein: CASSMVSVTDTQYF

V gene: TRBV5-1
clone size: NA
D gene: TRBD2
J gene: TRBJ2-7
CDR3 DNA: TGCGCCAGCAGCTTGGCGGGAGGGCCTTACGAGCAGTACTTC
CDR3 protein: CASSLAGGPYEQYF

V gene: TRBV14
clone size: NA
D gene: NA
J gene: TRBJ2-1
CDR3 DNA: TGTGCCAGCAGCCAAAGAAGCGGAGGGGCTTACAATGAGCAGTTCTTC
CDR3 protein: CASSQRSGGAYNEQFF

V gene: TRBV5-1
clone size: NA
D gene: NA
J gene: TRBJ2-1
CDR3 DNA: TGCGCCAGCAGCTTGGTTGCGGCTACTCAATATGAGCAGTTCTTC
CDR3 protein: CASSLVAATQYEQFF

V gene: TRBV4-1
clone size: once
D gene: NA
J gene: TRBJ2-7
CDR3 DNA: TGCGCCAGCAGCCAAGAAGGGGTAAGGTCCTACGAGCAGTACTTC
CDR3 protein: CASSQEGVRSYEQYF

V gene: TRBV6-5
clone size: NA
D gene: NA
J gene: TRBJ1-1
CDR3 DNA: TGTGCCAGCAGCCGCGGGGACTCTGAAGCTTTCTTT
CDR3 protein: CASSRGDSEAFF

V gene: TRBV2
clone size: NA
D gene: TRBD1
J gene: TRBJ1-2
CDR3 DNA: TGTGCCGGAGGGACAGGGCTTAACTATGGCTACACCTTC
CDR3 protein: CAGGTGLNYGYTF

V gene: TRBV7-8
clone size: few
D gene: NA
J gene: TRBJ2-7
CDR3 DNA: TGTGCCAGCAGCTTGCTAGAATCCTACGAGCAGTACTTC
CDR3 protein: CASSLLESYEQYF

V gene: TRBV10-3
clone size: once
D gene: TRBD2
J gene: TRBJ2-1
CDR3 DNA: TGTGCCATCAAGGCACTAGCGGGAGGGAGCTCCTACAATGAGCAGTTCTTC
CDR3 protein: CAIKALAGGSSYNEQFF

V gene: TRBV14
clone size: NA
D gene: NA
J gene: TRBJ2-2
CDR3 DNA: TGTGCCAGCAGCCAAGGACAGGCCATTAACACCGGGGAGCTGTTTTTT
CDR3 protein: CASSQGQAINTGELFF

V gene: TRBV27
clone size: NA
D gene: NA
J gene: TRBJ2-5
CDR3 DNA: TGTGCCAGCAGGCGCCAAGAGACCCAGTACTTC
CDR3 protein: CASRRQETQYF

V gene: TRBV28
clone size: NA
D gene: NA
J gene: TRBJ2-1
CDR3 DNA: TGTGCCAGCAGTTTGGCAGGGAGCAGGGATGAGCAGTTCTTC
CDR3 protein: CASSLAGSRDEQFF

V gene: TRBV2
clone size: NA
D gene: TRBD1
J gene: TRBJ1-2
CDR3 DNA: TGTGCCAGCAATGGACAGGCGTTTTATGGCTACACCTTC
CDR3 protein: CASNGQAFYGYTF

V gene: TRBV7-9
clone size: many
D gene: NA
J gene: TRBJ2-7
CDR3 DNA: TGTGCCAGCAGCTTATCGGGAGTGCTGTACGAGCAGTACTTC
CDR3 protein: CASSLSGVLYEQYF

V gene: TRBV5-1
clone size: NA
D gene: NA
J gene: TRBJ2-2
CDR3 DNA: TGCGCCAGCAAAGAGGGGGGAGTGAACGGGGAGCTGTTTTTT
CDR3 protein: CASKEGGVNGELFF

V gene: TRBV18
clone size: NA
D gene: TRBD1
J gene: TRBJ2-6
CDR3 DNA: TGTGCCAGCTCACCGCGAGGGGGCGCCGGTGGGGCCAACGTCCTGACTTTC
CDR3 protein: CASSPRGGAGGANVLTF

V gene: TRBV5-6
clone size: NA
D gene: NA
J gene: TRBJ1-2
CDR3 DNA: TGTGCCAGCAGCTTGTGGGGGATACAGGGTGCCTACACCTTC
CDR3 protein: CASSLWGIQGAYTF

V gene: TRBV7-2
clone size: NA
D gene: TRBD2
J gene: TRBJ2-1
CDR3 DNA: TGTGCCAGCAGCCTAGTCGGGGGAGGGTTGAATGAGCAGTTCTTC
CDR3 protein: CASSLVGGGLNEQFF

V gene: TRBV2
clone size: NA
D gene: NA
J gene: TRBJ2-2
CDR3 DNA: TGTGCCAGCAGGACCACATCGAGGAACACCGGGGAGCTGTTTTTT
CDR3 protein: CASRTTSRNTGELFF

V gene: TRBV6-5
clone size: NA
D gene: NA
J gene: TRBJ2-5
CDR3 DNA: TGTGCCAGCAGTTACCGTGGGGCCGGGGAGACCCAGTACTTC
CDR3 protein: CASSYRGAGETQYF

V gene: TRBV30
clone size: NA
D gene: NA
J gene: TRBJ2-3
CDR3 DNA: TGTGCCTGGACAGGGGCCTTCACAGATACGCAGTATTTT
CDR3 protein: CAWTGAFTDTQYF

V gene: TRBV11-2
clone size: NA
D gene: TRBD2
J gene: TRBJ2-1
CDR3 DNA: TGTGCCAGCAGCTTGTGGCTAGCGGGAGTAGGTGAGCAGTTCTTC
CDR3 protein: CASSLWLAGVGEQFF

V gene: TRBV27
clone size: few
D gene: NA
J gene: TRBJ2-3
CDR3 DNA: TGTGCCAGCAGTTTATCCAGGCGAACAGATACGCAGTATTTT
CDR3 protein: CASSLSRRTDTQYF

V gene: TRBV5-6
clone size: few
D gene: TRBD1
J gene: TRBJ2-3
CDR3 DNA: TGTGCCAGCAGCTCCCGGGACAGGGGGCCAGATACGCAGTATTTT
CDR3 protein: CASSSRDRGPDTQYF

V gene: TRBV6-1
clone size: NA
D gene: TRBD1
J gene: TRBJ2-1
CDR3 DNA: TGTGCCAGCAGAGGGGGACAGTTCTACAATGAGCAGTTCTTC
CDR3 protein: CASRGGQFYNEQFF

V gene: TRBV5-1
clone size: NA
D gene: TRBD1
J gene: TRBJ1-3
CDR3 DNA: TGCGCCAGCATTACAGGGGGATACAGAAACACCATATATTTT
CDR3 protein: CASITGGYRNTIYF

V gene: TRBV5-1
clone size: many
D gene: NA
J gene: TRBJ2-5
CDR3 DNA: TGCGCCAGCAGCTTGGAACCTAGTAGGGAGACCCAGTACTTC
CDR3 protein: CASSLEPSRETQYF

V gene: TRBV5-1
clone size: NA
D gene: NA
J gene: TRBJ1-2
CDR3 DNA: TGCGCCAGCAGCTTGGAGTCCCCTAACTATGGCTACACCTTC
CDR3 protein: CASSLESPNYGYTF

V gene: TRBV14
clone size: NA
D gene: NA
J gene: TRBJ2-1
CDR3 DNA: TGTGCCAGCAGCCAGGGGCTCCCCTACAATGAGCAGTTCTTC
CDR3 protein: CASSQGLPYNEQFF

V gene: TRBV5-1
clone size: NA
D gene: NA
J gene: TRBJ2-2
CDR3 DNA: TGCGCCAGCAGCATCCGACCGGCCACCGGGGAGCTGTTTTTT
CDR3 protein: CASSIRPATGELFF

V gene: TRBV7-6
clone size: many
D gene: NA
J gene: TRBJ2-1
CDR3 DNA: TGTGCCAGCAGCTCTCGATCCGACACGAACAATGAGCAGTTCTTC
CDR3 protein: CASSSRSDTNNEQFF

V gene: TRBV7-8
clone size: few
D gene: TRBD2
J gene: TRBJ2-5
CDR3 DNA: TGTGCCAGCAGCCGGAAGCGGGACCCCCAAGAGACCCAGTACTTC
CDR3 protein: CASSRKRDPQETQYF